The rows below give T cell receptor beta chains drawn from one sample of a study of cytomegalovirus exposure and HLA in healthy donors. The method was immunoSEQ multiplex PCR; TCRdb's version includes in-frame clones alone and lacks a portion of them. The data hold about 210,000 clones, with 70% to 90% observed a single time. The sample was PBMCs. The source of these receptors is a girl aged 2 to 10 in good health and CMV-seronegative. The CDR3 runs from the conserved cysteine through the conserved F or W. A D gene is named only where the DNA matches it firmly. Only part of the rows carry a size: once, few, many, or a class if the clone is expanded.

j_gene | abundance | v_gene | d_gene | CDR3aa | CDR3nt
TRBJ2-1 | . | TRBV23-1 | TRBD1 | CASSHSGTADNEQFF | TGCGCCAGCAGTCATTCCGGGACAGCGGACAATGAGCAGTTCTTC
TRBJ1-5 | . | TRBV15 | . | CATSRDGAGPQPQHF | TGTGCCACCAGCAGAGATGGGGCAGGGCCTCAGCCCCAGCATTTT
TRBJ2-7 | . | TRBV27 | TRBD1 | CASSFIRTTGGAEQYF | TGTGCCAGCAGTTTCATACGCACGACAGGGGGGGCCGAGCAGTACTTC
TRBJ2-3 | . | TRBV18 | . | CASSGEADTQYF | TGTGCCAGCTCCGGAGAGGCAGATACGCAGTATTTT
TRBJ1-2 | . | TRBV12-5 | . | CASGLTIPTGLYGYTF | TGTGCTAGTGGTTTGACCATCCCGACAGGACTCTATGGCTACACCTTC
TRBJ1-4 | . | TRBV11-2 | TRBD1 | CASSLDRGRGEKLFF | TGTGCCAGCAGCTTAGATAGGGGGCGAGGAGAAAAACTGTTTTTT
TRBJ2-1 | . | TRBV2 | . | CASIPLYNEQFF | TGTGCCAGCATACCACTTTACAATGAGCAGTTCTTC
TRBJ2-7 | . | TRBV6-5 | TRBD2 | CASRTLAGEFYEQYF | TGTGCCAGCAGAACACTAGCGGGAGAGTTTTACGAGCAGTACTTC
TRBJ2-1 | . | TRBV29-1 | . | CSVLRDYSYNEQFF | TGCAGCGTTTTGAGGGATTACTCCTACAATGAGCAGTTCTTC
TRBJ2-3 | . | TRBV11-3 | TRBD2 | CASSLGEGSKTDTQYF | TGTGCCAGCAGCTTAGGGGAGGGGAGTAAGACAGATACGCAGTATTTT
TRBJ2-3 | . | TRBV5-4 | TRBD2 | CASSLPRTSEDTQYF | TGTGCCAGCAGCCTCCCCCGGACTAGCGAAGATACGCAGTATTTT
TRBJ1-1 | . | TRBV7-9 | . | CASSLSRGGQGWDTEAFF | TGTGCCAGCAGCTTAAGTAGGGGGGGCCAGGGATGGGACACTGAAGCTTTCTTT
TRBJ1-4 | . | TRBV19 | TRBD1 | CASSSYGTGEEKLFF | TGTGCCAGTAGTTCCTATGGGACAGGGGAAGAAAAACTGTTTTTT
TRBJ1-2 | . | TRBV2 | TRBD1 | CASNRQGALSYGYTF | TGTGCCAGCAACCGACAGGGAGCCTTGAGCTATGGCTACACCTTC
TRBJ2-1 | . | TRBV27 | TRBD1 | CASSLSGTGNYNEQFF | TGTGCCAGCAGTTTATCCGGGACAGGCAACTACAATGAGCAGTTCTTC
TRBJ1-6 | . | TRBV5-4 | TRBD1 | CASSLGQGANSPLHF | TGTGCCAGCAGCTTGGGACAGGGGGCGAATTCACCCCTCCACTTT
TRBJ2-3 | . | TRBV9 | . | CASSVDGYSTDTQYF | TGTGCCAGCAGCGTAGACGGTTACTCCACAGATACGCAGTATTTT
TRBJ2-7 | . | TRBV12-5 | . | CASGLASYEQYF | TGTGCTAGTGGTTTGGCATCCTACGAGCAGTACTTC
TRBJ1-2 | . | TRBV5-1 | TRBD1 | CASSWGDSEANYGYTF | TGCGCCAGCAGCTGGGGGGACAGCGAAGCTAACTATGGCTACACCTTC
TRBJ2-3 | once | TRBV7-3 | TRBD2 | CASRLTPSGGATQYF | TGTGCCAGCAGACTAACCCCTAGCGGGGGGGCTACGCAGTATTTT
TRBJ2-3 | . | TRBV30 | TRBD2 | CAWGSGQVLSLAGGRSTDTQYF | TGTGCCTGGGGTTCGGGACAGGTTCTTTCACTAGCGGGGGGCCGAAGCACAGATACGCAGTATTTT
TRBJ1-1 | . | TRBV2 | . | CASSPRRSTEAFF | TGTGCCAGCAGTCCTAGACGGAGCACTGAAGCTTTCTTT
TRBJ2-7 | . | TRBV5-4 | TRBD2 | CASSLGPGLAGNYEQYF | TGTGCCAGCAGCTTGGGCCCCGGACTAGCGGGAAACTACGAGCAGTACTTC
TRBJ2-7 | . | TRBV11-2 | . | CASSLGGLRYEQYF | TGTGCCAGCAGCTTAGGGGGACTTCGCTACGAGCAGTACTTC
TRBJ2-7 | . | TRBV19 | TRBD2 | CASSPLSGPGGSYEQYF | TGTGCCAGTAGCCCGCTTTCGGGACCGGGGGGAAGCTACGAGCAGTACTTC
TRBJ2-7 | . | TRBV6-5 | . | CASRPTGPYEQYF | TGTGCCAGCAGGCCGACAGGCCCCTACGAGCAGTACTTC
TRBJ1-4 | . | TRBV5-5 | . | CASSLEQMVDEKLFF | TGTGCCAGCAGCTTGGAACAAATGGTGGATGAAAAACTGTTTTTT
TRBJ1-1 | . | TRBV11-2 | TRBD1 | CASSPRQGRNTEVFF | TGTGCCAGCAGCCCGCGACAGGGTCGGAACACTGAAGTTTTCTTT
TRBJ1-1 | . | TRBV9 | . | CASSVEAGRNTEAFF | TGTGCCAGCAGCGTAGAGGCAGGCCGGAACACTGAAGCTTTCTTT
TRBJ2-7 | . | TRBV30 | TRBD2 | CAWSGRLAGGEQYF | TGTGCCTGGAGTGGTAGACTAGCGGGAGGCGAGCAGTACTTC
TRBJ1-2 | . | TRBV5-1 | . | CASSLASPSRGSHGYTF | TGCGCCAGCAGCTTGGCTTCCCCCAGTCGAGGCAGCCATGGCTACACCTTC
TRBJ1-5 | . | TRBV5-5 | . | CASSLGLSQGSNQPQHF | TGTGCCAGCAGCTTAGGTTTGAGCCAGGGTAGCAATCAGCCCCAGCATTTT
TRBJ2-2 | . | TRBV4-1 | . | CASSHRVRARGGELFF | TGCGCCAGCAGCCACCGTGTTCGCGCTAGAGGCGGGGAGCTGTTTTTT
TRBJ2-7 | few | TRBV10-3 | . | CAISLPSSYEQYF | TGTGCCATCTCCCTTCCGAGCTCCTACGAGCAGTACTTC
TRBJ2-7 | . | TRBV18 | TRBD1 | CASSLGQGASYEQYF | TGTGCCAGCTCACTCGGACAGGGGGCCTCCTACGAGCAGTACTTC
TRBJ1-4 | . | TRBV6-5 | . | CASSYLGRGKLFF | TGTGCCAGCAGTTATCTTGGACGGGGAAAACTGTTTTTT
TRBJ2-7 | . | TRBV10-3 | . | CAISGPDREGYEQYF | TGTGCCATCAGTGGTCCGGACAGGGAGGGCTACGAGCAGTACTTC